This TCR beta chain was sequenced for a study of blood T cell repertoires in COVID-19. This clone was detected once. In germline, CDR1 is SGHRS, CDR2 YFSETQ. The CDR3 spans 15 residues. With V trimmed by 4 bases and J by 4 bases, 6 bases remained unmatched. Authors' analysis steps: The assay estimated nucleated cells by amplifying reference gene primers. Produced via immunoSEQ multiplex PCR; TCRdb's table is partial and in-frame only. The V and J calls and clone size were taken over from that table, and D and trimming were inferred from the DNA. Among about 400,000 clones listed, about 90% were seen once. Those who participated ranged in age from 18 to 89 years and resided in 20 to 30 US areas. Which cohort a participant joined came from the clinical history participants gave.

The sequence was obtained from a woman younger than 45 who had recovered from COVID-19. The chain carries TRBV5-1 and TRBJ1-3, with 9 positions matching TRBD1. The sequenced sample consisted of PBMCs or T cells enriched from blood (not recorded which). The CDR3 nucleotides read TGCGCCAGCAGCCCGGGACAGGGTGACGGAAACACCATATATTTT. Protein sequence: CASSPGQGDGNTIYF.